The 29 T cell receptor beta chains given below trace back to one sample, sequenced in a study of glioma-infiltrating T cells. TCR alpha and beta CDR3 regions were amplified from RNA using iRepertoire nested multiplex PCR. TCRdb re-called the multiplex PCR reads with MiXCR, one entry per CDR3 protein. Seen here are approximately 100,000 distinct CDR3 sequences, less than 30% observed once, and the top ten hold 35%. The sample consisted of glioma tissue, nonneoplastic brain tissue, or PBMCs (not recorded which). The receptor set was obtained from a human donor with low-grade glioma or glioblastoma, undergoing nonglioma brain surgery, or in good health (not recorded which).

This clonotype was detected ten times or more. This chain links TRBV6-1 with TRBJ2-3; a weak D match, TRBD2 (6 bases). Germline CDR1 MNHNS, CDR2 SASEGT. The CDR3 covers 16 residues. V lost 6 bases to trimming and J lost 3 bases, with 19 bases between them. CDR3 in amino acids: CASRGSGAASTDTQYF. CDR3 sequence (DNA): TGTGCCAGCAGGGGTAGCGGTGCAGCGTCGACAGATACGCAGTATTTT.

This clonotype appeared many times. CDR3 bases: TGTGCCAGCAGCCGTATCCTGGGGGCAGGCCTCTCCTACGAGCAGTACTTC. It is translated as CASSRILGAGLSYEQYF. The chain is built from TRBV28 and TRBJ2-7, with a possible D match to TRBD1 (6 bases). V lost 6 bases to trimming and J lost 0 bases, with 21 bases between them. This CDR3 contains 17 residues. From germline, CDR1 is MDHEN and CDR2 SYDVKM.

In this sample, this clonotype turned up many times. The genes are TRBV2 and TRBJ2-3; no clear D. The CDR3 contains 16 residues. The ends were cut back, 0 bases at V and 6 bases at J, with 16 bases in the middle. Germline CDR1 reads SNHLY; CDR2 reads FYNNEI. CDR3 sequence reads: CASSEAAGPTLDTQYF. The CDR3 DNA reads TGTGCCAGCAGTGAAGCGGCAGGTCCTACGTTGGATACGCAGTATTTT.

Many counts were recorded for this clonotype. The rearrangement links TRBV7-2 to TRBJ1-5, with 11 bases aligning to TRBD1. Germline V gives CDR1 SGHTA, CDR2 FQGNSA. J was trimmed by 5 bases and V by 5 bases; bases with no gene match: 2. The length of the CDR3 is 14 residues. CDR3 DNA sequence: TGTGCCAGCAGCCCGGACAGGGGGCATCAGCCCCAGCATTTT. This encodes CASSPDRGHQPQHF.

This clonotype was counted at least ten times. The chain employs TRBV20-1 and TRBJ2-7, with TRBD2 identical over 9 bases. This CDR3 is built from 15 residues. V was clipped by 4 bases and J by 2 bases; unmatched bases: 9. Germline CDR1 reads DFQATT; CDR2 reads SNEGSKA (reference sequence). CDR3 residues: CSATGRQREAYEQYF. The CDR3 DNA follows: TGCAGTGCTACGGGACGGCAGCGGGAGGCCTACGAGCAGTACTTC.

This clonotype occurred many times. The chain is built from TRBV6-1 and TRBJ2-1; 7 nucleotides match TRBD1. The CDR3 is 13 amino acids. The germline V gene has CDR1 MNHNS and CDR2 SASEGT. V was pared by 6 bases and J by 7 bases, with 6 bases of the junction left unmatched. The DNA for the CDR3 is TGTGCCAGCAGCCCGACAGGGTATAATGAGCAGTTCTTC. This gives the protein CASSPTGYNEQFF.

A few counts support this clonotype. The CDR3 coding sequence is TGTGCCAGTAGTATTCAACTCAATAATGAAAAACTGTTTTTT. The encoded protein is CASSIQLNNEKLFF. This rearrangement joins TRBV19 to TRBJ1-4; D remains ambiguous. Germline V gene lookup returns CDR1 LNHDA and CDR2 SQIVND (reference sequence). The CDR3 consists of 14 residues. The V end lost 3 bases, the J end lost 4 bases, and 9 bases lay between the germline ends. Based on the CDR3 plus reference TRBV19 and TRBJ1-4, the full variable domain is DGGITQSPKYLFRKEGQNVTLSCEQNLNHDAMYWYRQDPGQGLRLIYYSQIVNDFQKGDIAEGYSVSREKKESFPLTVTSAQKNPTAFYLCASSIQLNNEKLFFGSGTQLSVL.

Points on this clonotype: Given a much more abundant clone one base away, this may be a read error. The rearrangement links TRBV12-3 or TRBV12-4 to TRBJ2-2; tentative D call: TRBD2 (5 bases). Trimming left V 8 bases short and J 0 bases short, with 10 bases between. The CDR3 runs to 14 residues. The CDR3 spells CASDRGTNTGELFF. DNA of the CDR3: TGTGCCAGCGACCGGGGTACGAACACCGGGGAGCTGTTTTTT.

The V call is TRBV12-3 or TRBV12-4, the J call TRBJ2-1, with D possibly matching TRBD2 (6 bases). Trimming stripped 3 bases from V and 8 bases from J, with 11 bases between. The CDR3 is 13 residues long. In nucleotides, the CDR3 is TGTGCCAGCAGTTTGAGTAGCGGCCATGAGCAGTTCTTC. This gives the protein CASSLSSGHEQFF.

CDR3 bases: TGTGCCAGCGGCGCGACAGGAACTATGAACACTGAAGCTTTCTTT. It codes for CASGATGTMNTEAFF. J is TRBJ1-1 and V is TRBV9; maybe TRBD1 (6 bases). The ends were cut back, 7 bases at V and 0 bases at J, with 16 bases in the middle. The germline V gene has CDR1 SGDLS and CDR2 YYNGEE. This CDR3 has 15 amino acids.

This clonotype was seen more than once but under ten times. V is TRBV29-1 and J is TRBJ2-7; 9 positions agree with TRBD1. The CDR3 runs to 15 residues. The germline V gene has CDR1 SQVTM and CDR2 ANQGSEA. V trimming: 6 bases; J trimming: 4 bases; junction bases outside the gene matches: 13. The CDR3 sequence: CSVLGQGTGGYEQYF. The CDR3 region has the DNA TGCAGCGTCTTAGGACAGGGGACTGGTGGGTACGAGCAGTACTTC.

Judged by abundance, this clonotype is medium-sized. The CDR3: CASSYGLNSYEQYF. The CDR3 coding sequence is TGTGCCAGCAGTTACGGTCTGAACTCCTACGAGCAGTACTTC. The chain joins TRBV6-2 or TRBV6-3 to TRBJ2-7; D ambiguous. Germline assignment: CDR1 MNHEY and CDR2 SVGEGT. Deletions cut 2 bases from V and 0 bases from J, with 8 bases between. This CDR3 is 14 amino acids long.

The sample holds many counts of this clonotype. J is TRBJ2-1 and V is TRBV2, with D unclear. The V gene's germline CDR1 is SNHLY and CDR2 FYNNEI. V was shortened by 7 bases and J by 8 bases, with 15 bases between the two germline ends. The CDR3 spans 13 residues. The CDR3 DNA is TGTGCCAGCAAGACCGGATTCATGGATGAGCAGTTCTTC. Translation gives CASKTGFMDEQFF.

This clonotype showed up just a few times. The chain employs TRBV12-3 or TRBV12-4 and TRBJ2-1; tentatively, D is TRBD1 or TRBD2 (7 bases each). V was shortened by 5 bases and J by 6 bases, with 17 bases between the two germline ends. The CDR3 length is 15 residues. CDR3 loop: CASSLQGGVINEQFF. CDR3 nucleotides: TGTGCCAGCAGTCTGCAGGGGGGGGTAATCAATGAGCAGTTCTTC.

This clonotype appeared many times. The chain has TRBV6-1 and TRBJ2-7; either TRBD1 or TRBD2 may supply D (5 bases each). CDR1 is MNHNS, CDR2 SASEGT, per germline. This CDR3 comprises 14 residues. Trimming removed 6 bases from V and 2 bases from J, with 14 bases in between. This CDR3 is CASSLDGGAYEQYF. For the CDR3, the DNA is TGTGCCAGCAGCCTGGATGGGGGAGCCTACGAGCAGTACTTC.

This clonotype was picked up many times. This chain uses TRBV29-1 with TRBJ1-1; perhaps TRBD1 as D (5 bases). Deletions cut 8 bases from V and 4 bases from J, with 17 bases between. The germline V gene has CDR1 SQVTM and CDR2 ANQGSEA. There are 13 residues in the CDR3. CDR3: CSTGPTLGTEAFF. The CDR3 bases are TGCAGCACGGGACCGACCTTGGGCACTGAAGCTTTCTTT.

This clonotype was observed at least ten times. V and J are TRBV5-4 and TRBJ2-1, with unresolved D. Germline lookup yields CDR1 SGHNT and CDR2 YYREEE (reference sequence). Trimming took 4 bases from V and 8 from J, leaving 10 bases between them. The CDR3 has 12 residues. CDR3 nucleotides: TGTGCCAGCAGCCGCAAGGTAGATGAGCAGTTCTTC. This gives the protein CASSRKVDEQFF. Full variable domain (rest looked up from reference TRBV5-4 and TRBJ2-1): ETGVTQSPTHLIKTRGQQVTLRCSSQSGHNTVSWYQQALGQGPQFIFQYYREEENGRGNFPPRFSGLQFPNYSSELNVNALELDDSALYLCASSRKVDEQFFGPGTRLTVL.

This clonotype was observed many times. The chain carries TRBV7-8 and TRBJ1-4, with a tentative D call TRBD1 (5 bases). The germline V gene encodes CDR1 SGHVS and CDR2 FQNEAQ. Trimming removed 5 bases at V and 0 bases at J, with 13 bases between. The CDR3 spans 16 residues. CDR3 sequence reads: CASSKRQLATNEKLFF. CDR3 DNA sequence: TGTGCCAGCAGCAAGAGACAGCTTGCAACTAATGAAAAACTGTTTTTT. Complete variable domain (other parts from reference TRBV7-8 and TRBJ1-4): GAGVSQSPRYKVAKRGQDVALRCDPISGHVSLFWYQQALGQGPEFLTYFQNEAQLDKSGLPSDRFFAERPEGSVSTLKIQRTQQEDSAVYLCASSKRQLATNEKLFFGSGTQLSVL.

The rearrangement joins TRBV19 to TRBJ1-1, with D unresolved. The CDR3 is made up of 11 amino acids. The germline gives CDR1 LNHDA, CDR2 SQIVND (reference sequence). V was cut by 7 bases and J by 5 bases, with 8 bases left in between. CDR3 in amino acids: CASTRYTEAFF. The CDR3 nucleotides read TGTGCCAGTACCAGGTATACTGAAGCTTTCTTT.

Many counts were recorded for this clonotype. This rearrangement joins TRBV20-1 to TRBJ2-3; D is uncertain. The CDR3 totals 11 residues. Between the trimmed V and J ends, which lost 6 bases and 6 bases, there was a span of 10 bases. The germline CDR1 and CDR2 sequences are DFQATT and SNEGSKA (reference sequence). The CDR3 protein is CSARPGDTQYF. The CDR3 nucleotides read TGCAGTGCCCGGCCCGGGGATACGCAGTATTTT.

With regard to this clonotype: A much larger clone lies a single base off, so this may be a read error. The rearrangement uses TRBV18 and TRBJ2-7; D is undetermined. V was clipped by 4 bases and J by 0 bases, with 10 bases between them. In germline, CDR1 is KGHSH, CDR2 LQKENI. This CDR3 has 14 residues. CDR3 coding DNA: TGTGCCAGCTCACAGGGTCTGATCTCCTACGAGCAGTACTTC. Translating gives CASSQGLISYEQYF.

This clonotype was found many times. The chain uses TRBV7-3 and TRBJ2-1; the match to TRBD1 covers 8 bases. Germline V gene lookup returns CDR1 SGHTA and CDR2 FQGTGA. With V trimmed by 0 bases and J by 6 bases, 4 bases remained unmatched. The CDR3 is 15 residues long. This CDR3 reads CASSLTRTGSNEQFF. The CDR3, as DNA: TGTGCCAGCAGCTTAACCAGGACAGGGAGCAATGAGCAGTTCTTC.

This clonotype was observed many times. CDR3 amino acids: CASSQGAGTPTYEQYF. The CDR3, as DNA: TGCGCCAGCAGCCAGGGGGCCGGGACACCGACCTACGAGCAGTACTTC. The chain joins TRBV4-1 to TRBJ2-7, with D possibly matching TRBD1 (6 bases). Germline loops: CDR1 MGHRA, CDR2 YSYEKL. V lost 3 bases to trimming and J lost 2 bases, with 17 bases between them. The CDR3 length is 16 residues.

This clonotype was counted at least ten times. This chain uses TRBV25-1 with TRBJ1-2; unclear D gene. Germline V gives CDR1 MGHDK, CDR2 SYGVNS. The length of the CDR3 is 14 residues. With 6 bases removed from V and 5 bases from J, the gap between germline ends came to 16 bases. CDR3 bases: TGTGCCAGCAGCAACAAGGCCGCCTTTTATGGCTACACCTTC. This gives the protein CASSNKAAFYGYTF.

This chain uses TRBV6-5 with TRBJ1-1, with D perhaps matching TRBD1 (5 bases). CDR1 and CDR2 from the germline V gene are MNHEY and SVGAGI. This CDR3 comprises 15 residues. V lost 6 bases and J 5 bases, leaving 19 bases between the germline ends. The CDR3 DNA reads as TGTGCCAGCAGCTTAGCGGAGGGGATCAGAACTGAAGCTTTCTTT. Translating gives CASSLAEGIRTEAFF.

The sample holds many counts of this clonotype. CDR3 residues: CASSPPFNTEAFF. The CDR3 bases are TGTGCCAGCAGCCCCCCTTTCAACACTGAAGCTTTCTTT. The V gene is TRBV7-2, the J gene TRBJ1-1; D unresolved. The CDR3 sequence is 13 residues long. Germline-derived CDR1 and CDR2 are SGHTA and FQGNSA. V lost 5 bases to trimming and J lost 2 bases, with 9 bases between them.

This clonotype was found many times. The chain employs TRBV20-1 and TRBJ1-6; possible D gene TRBD1, 5 bases. This CDR3 comprises 15 residues. Germline loops: CDR1 DFQATT, CDR2 SNEGSKA (reference sequence). V was trimmed by 0 bases and J by 5 bases, leaving 11 bases between them. DNA of the CDR3: TGCAGTGCTAGAGAGGGAGGGACGGATAATTCACCCCTCCACTTT. Translating it yields CSAREGGTDNSPLHF.

The table lists this clonotype with many counts. The gene calls are TRBV24-1 and TRBJ2-1; TRBD1 might be the D (6 bases). V shed 4 bases and J shed 2 bases, with 14 bases lying between them. Germline V gives CDR1 KGHDR, CDR2 SFDVKD. The CDR3 length is 16 residues. The CDR3 bases are TGTGCCACCAGTGAATCCGGGACATTCACCTACAATGAGCAGTTCTTC. As protein: CATSESGTFTYNEQFF.

The table lists this clonotype with many counts. This chain connects TRBV29-1 to TRBJ2-7; 7 bases fit TRBD1. The CDR3 is made up of 13 amino acids. Germline V gene lookup returns CDR1 SQVTM and CDR2 ANQGSEA. The V and J ends lost 5 bases and 6 bases, in that order; junction bases with no gene match: 10. CDR3 protein: CSVLTGKVAEQYF. CDR3 coding DNA: TGCAGCGTTCTGACAGGGAAAGTTGCCGAGCAGTACTTC.